A single sample gave rise to the 17 T cell receptor beta chains below, sequenced in a study of patients and donors after allogeneic stem cell transplantation. TCRdb used MiXCR to reprocess the RT-PCR reads, holding one entry per CDR3 protein. In the table there are over 65,000 distinct CDR3 sequences, 26% of which are singletons. The specimen was blood, either unsorted or a sorted T cell fraction (not recorded which). Receptors were obtained from a human donor who was either an allogeneic HSCT recipient or a stem cell or donor lymphocyte infusion donor (not recorded which). It is not recorded whose cells these are; they may come from a transplant donor.

This chain joins TRBV20-1 and TRBJ1-4, with a tentative D call TRBD1 (6 bases). CDR1 DFQATT and CDR2 SNEGSKA come from the germline V gene (reference sequence). CDR3 size: 14 residues. The V and J ends lost 6 bases and 6 bases respectively, with 17 bases between them. The CDR3 region has the DNA TGCAGTGCATCAACCGGGACATCCGATGAAAAACTGTTTTTT. Residues: CSASTGTSDEKLFF.

This clonotype was detected only a few times. The V call is TRBV5-5, the J call TRBJ1-1, with 7 positions matching TRBD1. The length of the CDR3 is 16 residues. CDR1 is SGHKS and CDR2 is YYEKEE in the germline V gene (reference sequence). The V and J ends lost 4 bases and 6 bases, in that order; junction bases with no gene match: 15. The CDR3 region has the DNA TGTGCCAGCAGCCTCCGGACAGGCCATCCCCCCGCTGAAGCTTTCTTT. It codes for CASSLRTGHPPAEAFF. Full variable domain (rest looked up from reference TRBV5-5 and TRBJ1-1): DAGVTQSPTHLIKTRGQQVTLRCSPISGHKSVSWYQQVLGQGPQFIFQYYEKEERGRGNFPDRFSARQFPNYSSELNVNALLLGDSALYLCASSLRTGHPPAEAFFGQGTRLTVV.

The V gene is TRBV4-1, the J gene TRBJ1-4; no clear D. There are 12 residues in the CDR3. V was shortened by 4 bases and J by 7 bases, with 7 bases between the two germline ends. Per the germline V gene, CDR1 is MGHRA and CDR2 is YSYEKL. CDR3 bases: TGCGCCAGCAGCCGAGGGTTTGAAAAACTGTTTTTT. This gives the protein CASSRGFEKLFF.

The chain combines TRBV20-1 with TRBJ1-2; D gene unclear. This CDR3 is 9 amino acids long. Looked up from germline, CDR1 is DFQATT and CDR2 is SNEGSKA (reference sequence). Trimming removed 7 bases at V and 8 bases at J, with 8 bases between. CDR3 DNA: TGCAGTGTCCGGCGGGGCTACACCTTC. Residues: CSVRRGYTF.

By sample fraction, this clonotype is medium-sized. The chain recombines TRBV20-1 with TRBJ1-1; possible D gene TRBD1, 5 bases. Germline values: CDR1 DFQATT, CDR2 SNEGSKA (reference sequence). The length of the CDR3 is 14 residues. Trimming cost V 5 bases and J 0 bases, with 13 bases left between them. In DNA, the CDR3 is TGCAGTGCTTGGCAGGGCAGTTTGAACACTGAAGCTTTCTTT. Amino acid sequence: CSAWQGSLNTEAFF.

J is TRBJ1-2 and V is TRBV12-3 or TRBV12-4, with D maybe TRBD1 (5 bases). The V end was cut by 2 bases, the J end by 7 bases, with 8 bases between. This CDR3 comprises 12 residues. The CDR3 reads CASSLWDSGYTF. CDR3 in DNA: TGTGCCAGCAGTTTATGGGACTCTGGCTACACCTTC.

This clonotype was recorded a few times. The chain is built from TRBV20-1 and TRBJ1-2, with D perhaps TRBD1 (6 bases). This CDR3 region has 15 residues. Germline V gene data show CDR1 as DFQATT and CDR2 as SNEGSKA (reference sequence). Between the trimmed V and J ends, which lost 5 bases and 2 bases, there was a span of 18 bases. The CDR3 DNA sequence: TGCAGTGCTGAGGGCCCCGGGCAGGGGAACTATGGCTACACCTTC. It is translated as CSAEGPGQGNYGYTF.

This clonotype was observed a few times. The rearrangement uses TRBV9 and TRBJ1-2, with no clear D. Trimming removed 0 bases from V and 6 bases from J, with 6 bases in between. Per germline, CDR1 SGDLS and CDR2 YYNGEE. The CDR3 runs to 12 residues. The CDR3 loop is CASSVEGHGYTF. CDR3 coding DNA: TGTGCCAGCAGCGTAGAGGGCCATGGCTACACCTTC.

The CDR3 DNA is TGTGCCAGCAGCACCTGGGGATTGAGCACTGAAGCTTTCTTT. This sequence encodes CASSTWGLSTEAFF. This chain connects TRBV7-2 to TRBJ1-1, with D unclear. Trimming left V 5 bases short and J 4 bases short, with 14 bases between. CDR3 length: 14 residues. Per germline, CDR1 SGHTA and CDR2 FQGNSA.

This clonotype was observed a few times. One junction end does not reproduce the germline sequence, and a read error may be involved. This sequence joins TRBV5-4 and TRBJ2-1; D tentatively reads TRBD1 or TRBD2 (5 bases each). This CDR3 has 13 amino acids. The germline gives CDR1 SGHNT, CDR2 YYREEE (reference sequence). Here the CDR3 DNA reads TGTGCCAGCAGCCCCTCCCCGGGACCTACCAGGATCTTC. Residues: CASSPSPGPTRIF.

This rearrangement joins TRBV30 to TRBJ1-1, with 7 bases that match TRBD1. This CDR3 is 14 amino acids long. V was pared by 4 bases and J by 4 bases, with 9 bases of the junction left unmatched. Per germline, CDR1 GTSNPN and CDR2 SVGIG (reference sequence). The CDR3 coding sequence is TGTGCCTGGACTCGAGGACAGGCTAGCACTGAAGCTTTCTTT. Encoded protein: CAWTRGQASTEAFF.

This clonotype turned up a few times. The CDR3 DNA reads as TGTGCCAGCAGCCATGACAGGAGCACGTACCAAGAGACCCAGTACTTC. This encodes CASSHDRSTYQETQYF. This chain connects TRBV6-5 to TRBJ2-5, with D tentatively TRBD1 (6 bases). V dropped 6 bases and J dropped 0 bases, with 17 bases sitting between them. The CDR3 is made up of 16 amino acids. Germline values: CDR1 MNHEY, CDR2 SVGAGI.

CDR3 nucleotide sequence: TGTGCTAGTGGTTTGGCGGTGACAGTAACTGTCTATGGCTACACCTTC. It translates to CASGLAVTVTVYGYTF. The chain carries TRBV12-5 and TRBJ1-2, with a tentative D call TRBD1 (5 bases). The CDR3 runs 16 residues. Trimming removed 1 base from V and 4 bases from J, with 16 bases in between. CDR1 and CDR2 from the germline V gene are LGHNT and FRNRAP. The entire variable domain, with the rest obtained from reference TRBV12-5 and TRBJ1-2, is as follows: DARVTQTPRHKVTEMGQEVTMRCQPILGHNTVFWYRQTMMQGLELLAYFRNRAPLDDSGMPKDRFSAEMPDATLATLKIQPSEPRDSAVYFCASGLAVTVTVYGYTFGSGTRLTVV.

This clonotype was seen a handful of times. This chain uses TRBV6-6 with TRBJ1-1, with D perhaps TRBD1 (5 bases). CDR1 and CDR2 from the germline V gene are MNHNY and SVGAGI (reference sequence). V lost 5 bases, J lost 5 bases, and 15 bases lay in between. This CDR3 is built from 14 residues. The CDR3 sequence is CASSTDIGGTEAFF. CDR3 in DNA: TGTGCCAGCAGTACAGACATCGGGGGTACTGAAGCTTTCTTT.

This clonotype was found once. The chain combines TRBV4-1 with TRBJ2-1; either TRBD1 or TRBD2 may fit D (5 bases each). Trimming took off 4 bases at V and 12 bases at J, with 10 bases between the two ends. This CDR3 region has 11 residues. The germline gives CDR1 MGHRA, CDR2 YSYEKL. The CDR3 sequence is CASSPGAGQFF. The CDR3 DNA is TGCGCCAGCAGCCCCGGGGCCGGGCAGTTCTTC.

This clonotype was observed a handful of times. The chain carries TRBV5-1 and TRBJ2-3; 14 nucleotides agree with TRBD2. V shed 3 bases and J 9 bases; nucleotides not matched to a gene: 3. The germline V gene has CDR1 SGHRS and CDR2 YFSETQ. The CDR3 has 14 amino acids. The CDR3 DNA reads as TGCGCCAGCAGCTCCGGGACTAGCGGGAGCACGCAGTATTTT. Translated, it gives CASSSGTSGSTQYF.

CDR3 in DNA: TGCAGTGCTAGTTTACTAGCGGGGGACCTTACGAAGCAGTACTTC. Protein product: CSASLLAGDLTKQYF. The chain links TRBV20-1 to TRBJ2-7; 11 nucleotides agree with TRBD2. V trimming: 3 bases; J trimming: 8 bases; junction bases outside the gene matches: 12. CDR1 is DFQATT, CDR2 SNEGSKA, per germline (reference sequence). The CDR3 has 15 residues.